This T cell receptor (beta chain) was sequenced for a study of cytomegalovirus exposure and HLA in healthy donors. Whole-study results and caveats: Segments of the TCR beta V type were, in most cases, productive about 87% or about 30% of the time in an earlier analysis. Within the data, a cluster of highly shared sequence variants was likely a sequencing artifact.

Germline V lookup: CDR1 KGHSH, CDR2 LQKENI. The CDR3 sequence is 13 residues long. Trimming took 3 bases from V and 5 from J, leaving 10 bases between them. Primers included in the PCR were 60 Vbeta and 13 Jbeta primers. Sequencing was performed with immunoSEQ multiplex PCR; in TCRdb, only in-frame clones are kept and a portion is missing. The sample records 85,000 to 90,000 clones, less than 75% being singletons. Worth noting for this clone: The antigen is unknown.

What was sequenced was PBMCs. The sequence derives from a man under 40 in good health and CMV-seronegative. The J gene is TRBJ1-1, the V gene TRBV18; TRBD1 might be the D (5 bases). The CDR3 spells CASSPDSGTEAFF. The CDR3 DNA sequence: TGTGCCAGCTCACCCGACAGTGGGACTGAAGCTTTCTTT. Supplemented by reference TRBV18 and TRBJ1-1, the full variable domain reads NAGVMQNPRHLVRRRGQEARLRCSPMKGHSHVYWYRQLPEEGLKFMVYLQKENIIDESGMPKERFSAEFPKEGPSILRIQQVVRGDSAAYFCASSPDSGTEAFFGQGTRLTVV.